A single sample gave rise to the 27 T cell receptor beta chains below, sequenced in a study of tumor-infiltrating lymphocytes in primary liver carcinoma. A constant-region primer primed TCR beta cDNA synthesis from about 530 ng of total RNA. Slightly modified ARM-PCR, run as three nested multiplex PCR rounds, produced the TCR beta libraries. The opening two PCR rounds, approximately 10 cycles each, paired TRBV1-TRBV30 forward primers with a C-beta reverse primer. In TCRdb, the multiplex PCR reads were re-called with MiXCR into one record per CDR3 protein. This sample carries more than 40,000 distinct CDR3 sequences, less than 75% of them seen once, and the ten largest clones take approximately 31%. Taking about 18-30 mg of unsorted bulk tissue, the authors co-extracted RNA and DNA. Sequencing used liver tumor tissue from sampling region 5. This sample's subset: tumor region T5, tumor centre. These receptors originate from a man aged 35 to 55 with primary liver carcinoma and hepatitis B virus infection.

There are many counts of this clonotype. The CDR3 DNA is TGTGCCAGCAGCTTAGCCAGCGGGGAGCAGTACTTC. Translated: CASSLASGEQYF. The chain combines TRBV7-8 with TRBJ2-7; tentatively, D is TRBD2 (6 bases). This CDR3 has 12 amino acids. V lost 0 bases, J lost 7 bases, and 7 bases lay in between. Germline CDR1 and CDR2: SGHVS and FQNEAQ.

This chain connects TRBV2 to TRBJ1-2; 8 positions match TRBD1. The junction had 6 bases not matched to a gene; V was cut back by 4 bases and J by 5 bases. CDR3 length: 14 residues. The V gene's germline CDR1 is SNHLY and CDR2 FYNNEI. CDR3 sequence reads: CASSVGTGSYGYTF. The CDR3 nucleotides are TGTGCCAGCAGTGTGGGGACAGGCTCTTATGGCTACACCTTC.

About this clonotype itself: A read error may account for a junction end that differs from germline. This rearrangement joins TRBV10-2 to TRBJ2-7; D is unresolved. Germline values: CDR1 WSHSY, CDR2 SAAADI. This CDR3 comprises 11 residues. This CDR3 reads CASQTYYERYF. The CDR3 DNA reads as TGCGCCAGCCAGACTTACTACGAGCGGTACTTC.

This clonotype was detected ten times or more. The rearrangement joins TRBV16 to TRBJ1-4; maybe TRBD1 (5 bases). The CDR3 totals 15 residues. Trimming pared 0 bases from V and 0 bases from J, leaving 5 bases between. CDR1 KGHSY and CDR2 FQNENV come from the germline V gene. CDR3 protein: CASSQSGATNEKLFF. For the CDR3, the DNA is TGTGCCAGCAGCCAATCGGGGGCAACTAATGAAAAACTGTTTTTT.

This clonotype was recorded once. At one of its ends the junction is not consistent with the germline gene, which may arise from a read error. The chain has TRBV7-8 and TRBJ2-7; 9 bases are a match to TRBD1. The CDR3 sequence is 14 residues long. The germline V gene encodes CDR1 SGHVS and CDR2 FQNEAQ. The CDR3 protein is CTSSLGYRDRDQYF. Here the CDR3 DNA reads TGTACCAGCAGCTTAGGGTATAGGGACAGGGACCAGTACTTC.

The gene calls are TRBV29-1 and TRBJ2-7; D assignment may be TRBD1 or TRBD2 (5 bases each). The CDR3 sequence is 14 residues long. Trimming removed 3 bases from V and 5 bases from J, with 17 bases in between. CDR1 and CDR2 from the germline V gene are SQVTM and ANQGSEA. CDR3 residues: CSVDGGGDRDEQYF. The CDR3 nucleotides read TGCAGCGTTGATGGGGGTGGAGATCGGGACGAGCAGTACTTC.

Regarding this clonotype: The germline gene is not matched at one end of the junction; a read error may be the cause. The CDR3 reads CVSQGVIGQPQHF. CDR3 DNA: TGTGTCAGCCAAGGCGTCATAGGTCAGCCCCAGCATTTT. The chain has TRBV6-6 and TRBJ1-5; the D is unclear. Looked up from germline, CDR1 is MNHNY and CDR2 is SVGAGI (reference sequence). This CDR3 contains 13 residues.

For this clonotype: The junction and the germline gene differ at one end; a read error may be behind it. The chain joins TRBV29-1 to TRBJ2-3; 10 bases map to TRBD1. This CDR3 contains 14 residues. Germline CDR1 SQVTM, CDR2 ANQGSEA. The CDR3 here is CGVAGTGVADMQYF. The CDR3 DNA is TGCGGCGTTGCTGGGACAGGGGTCGCAGATATGCAGTATTTT.

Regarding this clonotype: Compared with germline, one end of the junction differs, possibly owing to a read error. Here the CDR3 reads CSVDEKGAPNQPRHF. In DNA form, the CDR3 reads TGCAGCGTTGACGAAAAAGGGGCTCCCAATCAGCCCCGGCATTTT. The chain recombines TRBV29-1 with TRBJ1-5, with D possibly being TRBD1 (5 bases). Germline V gene data show CDR1 as SQVTM and CDR2 as ANQGSEA. The CDR3 runs to 15 residues.

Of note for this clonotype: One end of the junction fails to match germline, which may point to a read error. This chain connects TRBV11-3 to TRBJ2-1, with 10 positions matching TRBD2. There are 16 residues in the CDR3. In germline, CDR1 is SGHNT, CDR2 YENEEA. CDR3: CASSYRASGSKDEQFF. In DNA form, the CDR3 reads TGTGCCAGTAGCTACCGAGCTAGCGGGAGTAAGGATGAACAGTTTTTC.

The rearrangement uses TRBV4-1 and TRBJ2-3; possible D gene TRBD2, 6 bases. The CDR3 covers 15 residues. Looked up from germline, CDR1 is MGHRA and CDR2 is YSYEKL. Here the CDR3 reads CTSSQDILALDTQYF. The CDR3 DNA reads TGCACTAGCAGCCAAGATATACTAGCTTTGGATACGCAGTATTTT.

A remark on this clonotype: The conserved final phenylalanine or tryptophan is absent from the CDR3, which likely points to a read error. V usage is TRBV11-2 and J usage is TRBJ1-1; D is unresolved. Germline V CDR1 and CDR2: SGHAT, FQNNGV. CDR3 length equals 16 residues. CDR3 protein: CANSQYWVAALTEAFS. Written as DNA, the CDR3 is TGTGCCAACAGCCAATACTGGGTGGCGGCACTCACTGAAGCTTTCTCT.

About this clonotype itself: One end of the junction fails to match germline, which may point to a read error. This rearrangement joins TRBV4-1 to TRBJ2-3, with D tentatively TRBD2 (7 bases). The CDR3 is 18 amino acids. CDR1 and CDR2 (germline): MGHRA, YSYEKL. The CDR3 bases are TGCGCCAGCAGCCGAGGGGGTAGGTGGGAGGGGGGCACAGATACGCAGTGTTTT. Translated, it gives CASSRGGRWEGGTDTQCF.

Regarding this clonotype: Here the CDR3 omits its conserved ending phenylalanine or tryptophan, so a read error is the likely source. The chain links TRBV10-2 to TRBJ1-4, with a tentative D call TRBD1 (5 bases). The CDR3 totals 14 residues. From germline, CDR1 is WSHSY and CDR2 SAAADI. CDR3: CASTETATNEKLFL. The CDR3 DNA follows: TGCGCCAGCACTGAGACAGCAACTAATGAAAAACTGTTTCTT.

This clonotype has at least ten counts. The CDR3 sequence: CASSPDPGRWAFF. The DNA of the CDR3 is TGTGCCAGCAGCCCCGATCCGGGACGATGGGCTTTCTTT. V usage is TRBV12-3 or TRBV12-4 and J usage is TRBJ1-1; D is possibly TRBD1 (5 bases). V was pared by 6 bases and J by 11 bases, with 19 bases between. CDR3 length equals 13 residues.

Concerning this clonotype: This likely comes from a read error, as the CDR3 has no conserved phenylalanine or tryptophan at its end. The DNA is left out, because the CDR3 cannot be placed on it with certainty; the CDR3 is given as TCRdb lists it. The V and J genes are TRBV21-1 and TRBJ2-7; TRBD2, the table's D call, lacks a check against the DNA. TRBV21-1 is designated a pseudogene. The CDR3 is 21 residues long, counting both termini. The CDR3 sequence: CASSKVVYGGTSGSPNYEQYL.

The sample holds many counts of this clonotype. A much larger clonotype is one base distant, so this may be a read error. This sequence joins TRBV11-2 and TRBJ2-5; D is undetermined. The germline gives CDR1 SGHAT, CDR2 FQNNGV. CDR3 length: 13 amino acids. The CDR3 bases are TGTGCCAGCGGCTTAGGGCAAAGGGAGACCCAGTACTTC. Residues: CASGLGQRETQYF.

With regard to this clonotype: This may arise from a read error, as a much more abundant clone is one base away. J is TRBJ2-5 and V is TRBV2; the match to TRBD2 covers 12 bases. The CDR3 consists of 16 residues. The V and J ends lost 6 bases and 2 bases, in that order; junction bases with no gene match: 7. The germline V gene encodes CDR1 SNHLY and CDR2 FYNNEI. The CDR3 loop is CASSARTSGKQETQYF. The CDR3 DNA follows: TGTGCCAGCAGCGCCCGGACTAGCGGGAAACAAGAGACCCAGTACTTC.

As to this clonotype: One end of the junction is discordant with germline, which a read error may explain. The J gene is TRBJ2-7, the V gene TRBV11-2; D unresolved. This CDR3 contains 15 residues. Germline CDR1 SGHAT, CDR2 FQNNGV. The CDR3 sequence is CTSSLSARISYEQYF. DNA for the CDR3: TGTACCAGCAGCCTATCTGCGAGAATATCCTACGAGCAGTATTTC.

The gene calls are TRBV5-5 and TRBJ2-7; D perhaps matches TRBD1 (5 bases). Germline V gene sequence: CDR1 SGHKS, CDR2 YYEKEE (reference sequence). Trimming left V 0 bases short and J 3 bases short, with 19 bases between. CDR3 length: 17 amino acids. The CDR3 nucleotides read TGTGCCAGCAGCTTGGCGGCGAGGACATGGGAAATCTACGAGCAGTACTTC. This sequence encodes CASSLAARTWEIYEQYF.

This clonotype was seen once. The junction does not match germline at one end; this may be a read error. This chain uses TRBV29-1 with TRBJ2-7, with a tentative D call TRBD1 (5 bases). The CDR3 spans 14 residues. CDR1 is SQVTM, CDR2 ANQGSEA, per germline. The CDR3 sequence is CSVSDWAGSNEQYF. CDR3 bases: TGCAGCGTCTCCGATTGGGCAGGGTCAAACGAGCAGTATTTC.

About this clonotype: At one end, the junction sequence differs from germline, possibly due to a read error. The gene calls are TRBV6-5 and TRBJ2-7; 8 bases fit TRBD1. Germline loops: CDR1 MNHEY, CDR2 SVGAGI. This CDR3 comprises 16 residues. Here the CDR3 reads CASGYSRADRAAEQYF. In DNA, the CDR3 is TGTGCCAGCGGTTACTCGAGGGCGGACAGGGCTGCCGAACAGTACTTC.

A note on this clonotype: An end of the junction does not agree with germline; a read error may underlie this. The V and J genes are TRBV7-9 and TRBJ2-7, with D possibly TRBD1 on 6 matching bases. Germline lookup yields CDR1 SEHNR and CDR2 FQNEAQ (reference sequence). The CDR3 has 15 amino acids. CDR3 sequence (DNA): TGTGACAGCAACTCCTATCAGGGGACCTTCTACGAGCAGTACTTC. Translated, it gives CDSNSYQGTFYEQYF.

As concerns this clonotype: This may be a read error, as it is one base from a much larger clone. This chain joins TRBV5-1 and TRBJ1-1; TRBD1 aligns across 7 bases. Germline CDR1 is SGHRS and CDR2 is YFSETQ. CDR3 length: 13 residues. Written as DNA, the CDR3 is TGCGCCAGCAGAAACAGGGGAAACACTGAAGCTCTCTTT. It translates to CASRNRGNTEALF. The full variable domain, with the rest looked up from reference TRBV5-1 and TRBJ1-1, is KAGVTQTPRYLIKTRGQQVTLSCSPISGHRSVSWYQQTPGQGLQFLFEYFSETQRNKGNFPGRFSGRQFSNSRSEMNVSTLELGDSALYLCASRNRGNTEALFGQGTRLTVV.

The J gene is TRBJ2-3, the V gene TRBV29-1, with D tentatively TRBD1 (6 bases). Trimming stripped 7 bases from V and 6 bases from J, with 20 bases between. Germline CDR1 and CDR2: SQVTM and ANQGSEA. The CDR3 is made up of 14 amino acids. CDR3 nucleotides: TGCAGCGGAGGGGACATGGGGCTCACGGATACGCAGTATTTT. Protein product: CSGGDMGLTDTQYF.

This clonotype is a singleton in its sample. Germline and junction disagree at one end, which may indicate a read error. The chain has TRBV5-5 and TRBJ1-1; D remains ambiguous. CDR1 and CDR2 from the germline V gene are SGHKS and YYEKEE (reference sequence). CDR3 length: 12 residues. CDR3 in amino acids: CTSNGRDTEAFF. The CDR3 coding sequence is TGTACCAGCAACGGGAGGGACACTGAAGCTTTCTTT.

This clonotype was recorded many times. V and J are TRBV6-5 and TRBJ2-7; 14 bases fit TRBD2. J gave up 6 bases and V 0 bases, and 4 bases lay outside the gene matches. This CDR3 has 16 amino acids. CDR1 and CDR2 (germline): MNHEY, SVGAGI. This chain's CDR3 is CASSYSGLAGVSEQYF. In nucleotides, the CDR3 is TGTGCCAGCAGTTACTCGGGACTAGCGGGAGTGAGCGAGCAGTACTTC.